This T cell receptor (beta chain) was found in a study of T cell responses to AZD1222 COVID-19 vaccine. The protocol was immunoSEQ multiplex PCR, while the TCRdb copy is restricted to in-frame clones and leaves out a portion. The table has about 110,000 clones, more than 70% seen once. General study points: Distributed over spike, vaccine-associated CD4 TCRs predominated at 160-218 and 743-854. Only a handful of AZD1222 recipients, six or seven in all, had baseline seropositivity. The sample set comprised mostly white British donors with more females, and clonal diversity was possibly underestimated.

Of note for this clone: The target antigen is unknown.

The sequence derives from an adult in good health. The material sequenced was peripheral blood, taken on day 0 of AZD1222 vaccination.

This CDR3 reads CASSQDKPRGGKLFF. The DNA for the CDR3 is TGTGCCAGCAGCCAAGATAAACCCCGGGGGGGAAAACTGTTTTTT. The V and J genes are TRBV3-1 (or the pseudogene TRBV3-2) and TRBJ1-4; tentative D call: TRBD1 (5 bases). The V end lost 0 bases, the J end lost 10 bases, and 15 bases lay between the germline ends. Per the germline V gene, CDR1 is LGHDT and CDR2 is YNNKEL (reference sequence). The CDR3 is 15 residues long.